This paragraph reports one TCR beta chain. A read error may produce the germline difference seen at one junction end. Germline assignment: CDR1 SNHLY and CDR2 FYNNEI. This CDR3 has 14 amino acids. The data stem from a study of siplizumab effects on memory and regulatory T cells. Assay: immunoSEQ multiplex PCR; the TCRdb copy retains only in-frame clones and omits some. The sample carries approximately 94,000 clones, 75% to 95% recorded once. This clonotype originated in a human donor in good health. The chain joins TRBV2 to TRBJ2-1; D might be TRBD2 (6 bases). Sequencing used CD4+ T cells sorted from blood. The CDR3 region has the DNA TGTGCCAGCAGTGAAGCGCTTCGGGGGTCCTCGTCGCTCTTC. Amino acids: CASSEALRGSSSLF. Variable domain in full (rest from reference TRBV2 and TRBJ2-1): EPEVTQTPSHQVTQMGQEVILRCVPISNHLYFYWYRQILGQKVEFLVSFYNNEISEKSEIFDDQFSVERPDGSNFTLKIRSTKLEDSAMYFCASSEALRGSSSLFGPGTRLTVL.